This TCR beta chain was sequenced for a study of T cell responses to AZD1222 COVID-19 vaccine (dated by TCRdb to 2020 to 2023). Study-wide context: A total of 233 trial participants underwent TCR sequencing, of whom some 210 received two doses of AZD1222 and some 25 received two doses of the MenACWY control vaccine. Trial participants were enrolled into age subgroups of 18-55, 56-69 and 70-plus years, which contained 148, 28 and 57 TCR-sequenced participants, respectively.

About this clone itself: What this receptor recognizes is not known. No per-base quality is available; no much larger clone lies one base away.

CDR1 SGHKS and CDR2 YYEKEE are derived from the germline V gene (reference sequence). From cysteine to phenylalanine, the CDR3 is 15 amino acids long. Only the CDR3 DNA stays, 45 bases, in frame from base 1. The germline ends are 11 bases apart after V is trimmed by 0 bases and J by 1 base. The CDR3 regions of human TCRbeta chains were analyzed by immunosequencing. The original pipeline was this. Repertoire TCRs were matched against a reference library of SARS-CoV-2-specific TCRs generated with the MIRA antigen-specificity platform. Breadth was defined as the fraction of unique TCRs that were SARS-CoV-2-associated. Depth was defined as the fraction of total T cells that were SARS-CoV-2-associated. Using the MIRA data, every spike-specific TCR was mapped to the spike region that the TCR reacted to and assigned to either a CD4 or a CD8 class. Log10-transformed breadth and depth values were compared by one-way ANOVA with Sidak's multiple comparisons tests. TCRdb provides this immuneACCESS table in a form limited to in-frame rearrangements. Some clones are lacking; in checked studies, under half of them reflect an unresolved V gene, and why the rest are absent is not known. V, J and clone size were drawn from that table, and D and trimming were deduced from the DNA. The sample includes roughly 120,000 clones, with about 88% observed a single time. Clones ranked in the top ten supply about 2.9% of the sample.

Results the study describes overall, beyond this receptor: Reportedly, close to half of the unique spike-specific TCRs recognized epitopes lying outside the regions that are mutated in the B.1.351 and B.1.1.7 variants. After two AZD1222 doses, spike-specific TCR breadth and depth were significantly higher than at day 0 and than in MenACWY recipients. The whole spike protein was spanned by vaccine-associated CD4 TCRs, and dominant responses were seen in regions 160-218 and 743-854. Because no day 14 peak-response samples were available, repertoires were characterized only after the peak T cell response. Only five to seven AZD1222 recipients were SARS-CoV-2 seropositive at baseline, limiting conclusions about previously exposed vaccinees. The 56-69-year group was small, and its depth increase did not reach significance, likely because of low power. Most participants were white British and females outnumbered males, and the authors suggested that clonal diversity may have been underestimated.

The intended sense of this specimen's time point label: about 28 days (+/-7) after the second vaccine dose. AZD1222 recipients whose second dose came at about 4 weeks and those whose second dose came at about 12 weeks were combined into one group, since spike-specific TCR depth and breadth did not differ between the two schedules. Vaccinee samples came from UK trials COV001 and COV002, including a single-blind randomized controlled phase 2/3 trial of AZD1222 (ChAdOx1 nCoV-19) in healthy adults. For TCRbeta chain sequencing, PBMC samples were collected from trial participants at day 0 and at day 28 after the second dose.

In this chain, TRBV5-5 is recombined with TRBJ2-7; the D gene remains uncertain. The receptor was derived from an adult who received the AZD1222 COVID-19 vaccine. The starting material was peripheral blood, obtained 28 days after the second AZD1222 dose. The DNA sequence is TGTGCCAGCAGCTTGGGCCCTGATATATCCTACGAGCAGTACTTC. This translates into CASSLGPDISYEQYF.